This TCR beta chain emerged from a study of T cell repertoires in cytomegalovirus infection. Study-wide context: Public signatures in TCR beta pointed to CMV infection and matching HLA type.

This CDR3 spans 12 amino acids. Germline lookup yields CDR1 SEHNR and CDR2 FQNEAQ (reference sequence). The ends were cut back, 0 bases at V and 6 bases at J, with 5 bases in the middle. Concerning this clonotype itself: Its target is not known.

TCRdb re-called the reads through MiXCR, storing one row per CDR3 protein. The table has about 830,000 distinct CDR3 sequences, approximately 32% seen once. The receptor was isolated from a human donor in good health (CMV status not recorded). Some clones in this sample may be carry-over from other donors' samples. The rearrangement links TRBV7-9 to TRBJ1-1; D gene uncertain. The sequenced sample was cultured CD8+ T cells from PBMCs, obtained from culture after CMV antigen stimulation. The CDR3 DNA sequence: TGTGCCAGCAGCTTAGCTTCTCCTGAAGCTTTCTTT. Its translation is CASSLASPEAFF.